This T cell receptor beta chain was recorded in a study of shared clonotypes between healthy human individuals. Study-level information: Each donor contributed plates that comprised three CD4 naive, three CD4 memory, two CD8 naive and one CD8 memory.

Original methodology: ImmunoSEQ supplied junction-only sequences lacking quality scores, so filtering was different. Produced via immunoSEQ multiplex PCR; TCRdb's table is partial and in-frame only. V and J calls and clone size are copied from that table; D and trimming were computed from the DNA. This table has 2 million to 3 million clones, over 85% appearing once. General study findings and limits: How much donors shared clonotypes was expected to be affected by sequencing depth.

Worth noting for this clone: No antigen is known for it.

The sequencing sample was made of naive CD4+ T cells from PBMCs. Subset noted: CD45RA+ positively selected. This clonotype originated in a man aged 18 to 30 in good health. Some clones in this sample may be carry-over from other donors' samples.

The chain's CDR3 is CASRRLGGSPYEQYF. In DNA, the CDR3 is TGTGCCAGCAGACGGTTGGGGGGGTCCCCCTACGAGCAGTACTTC. The chain is built from TRBV11-2 and TRBJ2-7; 7 nucleotides agree with TRBD2. CDR1 and CDR2 (germline): SGHAT, FQNNGV. Unmatched junction bases numbered 10, after V lost 6 bases and J lost 2 bases. CDR3 length: 15 residues.